What follows describes a single TCR beta chain. The sample belongs to a study of blood T cell repertoires in COVID-19. As for the study in general: COVID-19 samples collected from the United States, Italy and Spain covered acute and convalescent phases. The analysed material was cDNA or gDNA that came from T cells, B-cell-depleted T cells, or PBMCs.

In the original processing: Amplifying reference gene primers gave estimates of nucleated cell counts. TCRdb's table, derived via immunoSEQ multiplex PCR, lists solely in-frame clones and lacks some. The DNA gave D and trimming, while V, J and clone size come from that table. The sample comprises some 190,000 clones, 80% to 90% of which are singletons, and 1.4% to 1.5% rests with the top ten. This CDR3 region has 15 residues. J was trimmed by 6 bases and V by 0 bases; bases with no gene match: 5. Germline V gives CDR1 SGHDT, CDR2 YYEEEE. The source material was peripheral blood. The chain recombines TRBV5-6 with TRBJ2-3, with TRBD1 matching over 9 bases. The source is a man aged 18 to 35 with active or convalescent COVID-19. The CDR3 bases are TGTGCCAGCAGCTTGGGACAGGGGGTGGAGGATACGCAGTATTTT. This translates into CASSLGQGVEDTQYF.